The sequence of this T cell receptor beta chain was determined in a study of blood T cell repertoires in COVID-19. Per the germline V gene, CDR1 is DFQATT and CDR2 is SNEGSKA (reference sequence). This CDR3 region has 12 residues. V lost 3 bases to trimming and J lost 2 bases, with 7 bases between them. Method: immunoSEQ multiplex PCR; TCRdb's copy keeps in-frame clones and lacks some. The sample contains some 310,000 clones, roughly 89% of which appear only once. J is TRBJ1-2 and V is TRBV20-1; possible D gene TRBD1, 6 bases. Sequencing was carried out using peripheral blood. This sequence was found in a middle-aged woman with COVID-19, enrolled during active disease. The CDR3 spells CSASQGNYGYTF. The CDR3 nucleotides read TGCAGTGCTAGTCAGGGGAACTATGGCTACACCTTC.